One and the same sample provided the 27 T cell receptor beta chains below, sequenced in a study of regulatory dendritic cells for organ transplantation. These receptors lack a known antigen. Here immunoSEQ multiplex PCR was the method, and the copy in TCRdb shows in-frame clones only, minus some. The table lists about 12,000 clones, around three quarters of them singletons. Sorted subsets were CFSE-labeled and cultured approximately 5 days with allogeneic dendritic cells. The specimen sequenced was naive CD4+ T cells from blood cultured with regulatory dendritic cells. Subset: CD45RA+ naive T cells. These receptors were obtained from a human donor in good health.

The chain is built from TRBV6-1 and TRBJ1-3; the match to TRBD1 covers 7 bases. CDR1 is MNHNS, CDR2 SASEGT, per germline. V dropped 2 bases and J dropped 4; count of bases not matched to a gene: 8. This CDR3 is built from 16 residues. The CDR3 sequence: CASSEMGRGSGNTIYF. The DNA for the CDR3 is TGTGCCAGCAGTGAAATGGGCAGGGGGTCGGGAAACACCATATATTTT.

The chain combines TRBV6-6 with TRBJ2-1; 10 bases map to TRBD1. The CDR3 runs to 15 residues. V dropped 6 bases and J dropped 9; count of bases not matched to a gene: 11. CDR1 and CDR2 (germline): MNHNY, SVGAGI (reference sequence). The CDR3 loop reads CASSRPGQGIGEQFF. In nucleotides, the CDR3 is TGTGCCAGCAGCAGACCGGGACAGGGGATCGGTGAGCAGTTCTTC.

This clone has a handful of counts. The chain is built from TRBV5-1 and TRBJ1-6; TRBD1 agrees at 9 bases. The CDR3 runs to 14 residues. V was clipped by 7 bases and J by 7 bases; unmatched bases: 6. Per the germline V gene, CDR1 is SGHRS and CDR2 is YFSETQ. The CDR3 sequence: CASRRDRDNSPLHF. In nucleotides, the CDR3 is TGCGCCAGCCGCCGGGACAGGGACAATTCACCCCTCCACTTT.

V and J are TRBV2 and TRBJ1-1; 11 positions match TRBD1. The V and J ends lost 4 bases and 5 bases, in that order; junction bases with no gene match: 3. Per germline, CDR1 SNHLY and CDR2 FYNNEI. This CDR3 has 14 amino acids. The CDR3 reads CASSGDRGFTEAFF. CDR3 DNA sequence: TGTGCCAGCAGTGGGGACAGGGGGTTTACTGAAGCTTTCTTT.

This chain links TRBV6-1 with TRBJ2-3; 10 bases fit TRBD2. The length of the CDR3 is 15 residues. V gave up 10 bases and J gave up 6 bases; unmatched junction bases: 13. The germline gives CDR1 MNHNS, CDR2 SASEGT. This CDR3 reads CAIPKAGGPSDTQYF. In nucleotides, the CDR3 is TGTGCCATCCCGAAAGCGGGGGGGCCATCGGATACGCAGTATTTT.

The chain employs TRBV18 and TRBJ1-2; maybe TRBD1 (5 bases). This CDR3 region has 15 residues. Germline V CDR1 and CDR2: KGHSH, LQKENI. Deletions cut 3 bases from V and 0 bases from J, with 11 bases between. In nucleotides, the CDR3 is TGTGCCAGCTCACCGTTGCAGGGCTCTAACTATGGCTACACCTTC. Protein: CASSPLQGSNYGYTF.

The V gene is TRBV6-1, the J gene TRBJ1-2; D not certain. The CDR3 is 13 residues long. The ends were cut back, 9 bases at V and 5 bases at J, with 16 bases in the middle. Germline V gene sequence: CDR1 MNHNS, CDR2 SASEGT. The chain's CDR3 is CASERVDRYGYTF. The CDR3 nucleotides are TGTGCCAGTGAGAGGGTCGACCGATATGGCTACACCTTC.

The V gene is TRBV19, the J gene TRBJ1-4; tentatively, D is TRBD1 (6 bases). Germline V CDR1 and CDR2: LNHDA, SQIVND (reference sequence). Trimming took 6 bases from V and 0 from J, leaving 11 bases between them. The CDR3 covers 15 residues. The CDR3 is CASSIGQTTNEKLFF. The CDR3 bases are TGTGCCAGTAGCATCGGACAGACAACTAATGAAAAACTGTTTTTT.

The V gene is TRBV13, the J gene TRBJ2-3; 7 nucleotides align to TRBD1. Trimming removed 5 bases from V and 5 bases from J; junction bases left unmatched: 7. CDR1 and CDR2 (germline): PRHDT, FYEKMQ (reference sequence). The length of the CDR3 is 14 residues. This CDR3 reads CASSHGTVKDTQYF. The CDR3 DNA reads as TGTGCCAGCAGCCACGGGACAGTTAAAGATACGCAGTATTTT.

The V and J genes are TRBV7-2 and TRBJ1-3; TRBD1 might be the D (6 bases). V lost 5 bases to trimming and J lost 1 base, with 18 bases between them. This CDR3 region has 17 residues. CDR1 is SGHTA, CDR2 FQGNSA, per germline. CDR3 protein: CASSLHRVEASGNTIYF. The CDR3 bases are TGTGCCAGCAGCCTTCACAGGGTTGAGGCTTCTGGAAACACCATATATTTT.

The chain carries TRBV9 and TRBJ1-2; 9 bases match TRBD1. Germline V gene lookup returns CDR1 SGDLS and CDR2 YYNGEE. The V gene end was trimmed by 3 bases and the J gene end by 4 bases; junction bases not matched to a gene: 10. CDR3 length: 16 residues. As DNA, the CDR3 is TGTGCCAGCAGCGGCCGGGACAGGGTCTCATTCTATGGCTACACCTTC. Its translation: CASSGRDRVSFYGYTF.

The chain couples TRBV6-1 to TRBJ1-5; 7 nucleotides match TRBD1. The V and J ends lost 9 bases and 1 base, in that order; junction bases with no gene match: 3. The CDR3 length is 13 residues. Germline CDR1 and CDR2: MNHNS and SASEGT. The CDR3 DNA reads as TGTGCCAGTCACAGGGGAAGCAATCAGCCCCAGCATTTT. Translating it yields CASHRGSNQPQHF.

The chain couples TRBV11-2 to TRBJ1-2; possibly TRBD1 for D (6 bases). With 6 bases removed from V and 2 bases from J, the gap between germline ends came to 10 bases. This CDR3 contains 13 residues. Germline lookup yields CDR1 SGHAT and CDR2 FQNNGV. The CDR3, as DNA: TGTGCCAGCAGTCGGGACAACAACTATGGCTACACCTTC. This encodes CASSRDNNYGYTF.

V usage is TRBV7-3 and J usage is TRBJ2-3, with D maybe TRBD2 (5 bases). Looked up from germline, CDR1 is SGHTA and CDR2 is FQGTGA. V was cut by 4 bases and J by 4 bases, with 12 bases left in between. The CDR3 spans 14 residues. In DNA, the CDR3 is TGTGCCAGCAGCTCGACGGTGGGAGCAGATACGCAGTATTTT. Translation gives CASSSTVGADTQYF.

In its sample, this clone was seen a few times. The gene calls are TRBV6-1 and TRBJ2-3; the match to TRBD1 covers 10 bases. Germline V CDR1 and CDR2: MNHNS, SASEGT. The CDR3 length is 15 residues. V lost 4 bases and J lost 0; bases outside the gene matches: 1. The CDR3 nucleotides are TGTGCCAGCAGTGTGGACAGGGGGAGCACAGATACGCAGTATTTT. Protein sequence: CASSVDRGSTDTQYF.

The V and J genes are TRBV5-1 and TRBJ2-3; 7 positions match TRBD1. Germline V gives CDR1 SGHRS, CDR2 YFSETQ. J was trimmed by 2 bases and V by 7 bases; bases with no gene match: 7. The CDR3 contains 14 residues. CDR3: CASARQGITDTQYF. The CDR3 DNA follows: TGCGCCAGCGCCCGACAGGGAATCACAGATACGCAGTATTTT. The variable domain in full, with the rest retrieved from reference TRBV5-1 and TRBJ2-3, is KAGVTQTPRYLIKTRGQQVTLSCSPISGHRSVSWYQQTPGQGLQFLFEYFSETQRNKGNFPGRFSGRQFSNSRSEMNVSTLELGDSALYLCASARQGITDTQYFGPGTRLTVL.

The J gene is TRBJ2-1, the V gene TRBV7-9; TRBD2 matches 12 bases. With V trimmed by 5 bases and J by 2 bases, 1 base remained unmatched. Germline assignment: CDR1 SEHNR and CDR2 FQNEAQ (reference sequence). This CDR3 region has 15 residues. The DNA of the CDR3 is TGTGCCAGCAGCCCTAGCGGGGGGGCCTACAATGAGCAGTTCTTC. This sequence encodes CASSPSGGAYNEQFF.

The chain is built from TRBV7-9 and TRBJ1-1; D remains ambiguous. The CDR3 extends over 15 amino acids. V was trimmed by 5 bases and J by 6 bases, leaving 19 bases between them. Per germline, CDR1 SEHNR and CDR2 FQNEAQ (reference sequence). Here the CDR3 DNA reads TGTGCCAGCAGCCAAATTTTCCGAGGGAAGCCTGAAGCTTTCTTT. It translates to CASSQIFRGKPEAFF.

The V and J genes are TRBV9 and TRBJ2-5; 7 bases fit TRBD1. CDR3 length: 15 amino acids. V lost 3 bases and J lost 1; bases outside the gene matches: 6. The germline V gene has CDR1 SGDLS and CDR2 YYNGEE. CDR3 loop: CASSAQGLSQETQYF. Here the CDR3 DNA reads TGTGCCAGCAGCGCACAGGGGTTGAGCCAAGAGACCCAGTACTTC.

This chain connects TRBV5-6 to TRBJ1-5, with D perhaps matching TRBD1 (5 bases). CDR3 length equals 15 residues. Per germline, CDR1 SGHDT and CDR2 YYEEEE. Between the trimmed V and J ends, which lost 4 bases and 2 bases, there was a span of 13 bases. Here the CDR3 reads CASSQSQGGNQPQHF. The CDR3 DNA reads TGTGCCAGCAGCCAGAGCCAGGGTGGCAATCAGCCCCAGCATTTT.

V gene TRBV9 combines with J gene TRBJ2-5; 8 bases fit TRBD2. Germline values: CDR1 SGDLS, CDR2 YYNGEE. J was trimmed by 5 bases and V by 0 bases; bases with no gene match: 6. The CDR3 is made up of 15 amino acids. Here the CDR3 DNA reads TGTGCCAGCAGCGTAGCGGGGGGGCTTTCGGAGACCCAGTACTTC. Translation gives CASSVAGGLSETQYF. Combining the CDR3 with reference TRBV9 and TRBJ2-5 gives the whole variable domain DSGVTQTPKHLITATGQRVTLRCSPRSGDLSVYWYQQSLDQGLQFLIQYYNGEERAKGNILERFSAQQFPDLHSELNLSSLELGDSALYFCASSVAGGLSETQYFGPGTRLLVL.

This clone has just a few counts. The J gene is TRBJ1-1, the V gene TRBV7-9; 11 nucleotides align to TRBD1. The CDR3 spans 15 residues. CDR1 and CDR2 from the germline V gene are SEHNR and FQNEAQ (reference sequence). Trimming removed 2 bases from V and 7 bases from J; junction bases left unmatched: 6. The CDR3 spells CASSLYGTGGDEAFF. DNA of the CDR3: TGTGCCAGCAGCTTATACGGGACAGGGGGAGATGAAGCTTTCTTT.

The chain uses TRBV2 and TRBJ1-1; no clear D. The CDR3 is 13 residues long. Deletions cut 6 bases from V and 3 bases from J, with 11 bases between. The germline CDR1 and CDR2 sequences are SNHLY and FYNNEI. This CDR3 reads CASRRAPYTEAFF. In nucleotides, the CDR3 is TGTGCCAGCAGGAGAGCCCCCTACACTGAAGCTTTCTTT.

This chain uses TRBV2 with TRBJ1-2, with 7 nucleotides matching TRBD1. V trimming: 8 bases; J trimming: 2 bases; junction bases outside the gene matches: 5. CDR1 is SNHLY, CDR2 FYNNEI, per germline. CDR3 length equals 13 residues. The CDR3 coding sequence is TGTGCCAGCTGGGTACAGGGGAACTATGGCTACACCTTC. The encoded protein is CASWVQGNYGYTF.

The chain uses TRBV14 and TRBJ2-7, with TRBD2 matching 8 bases. The V gene's germline CDR1 is SGHDN and CDR2 FVKESK. The V and J ends lost 4 bases and 5 bases, in that order; junction bases with no gene match: 10. The CDR3 contains 15 residues. CDR3 in DNA: TGTGCCAGCAGCCGCCGCGGGGGGCCGACTGACGAGCAGTACTTC. Its translation is CASSRRGGPTDEQYF.

The genes are TRBV6-5 and TRBJ2-1; D is perhaps TRBD2 (5 bases). V lost 5 bases to trimming and J lost 6 bases, with 17 bases between them. This CDR3 spans 15 amino acids. CDR1 and CDR2 from the germline V gene are MNHEY and SVGAGI. DNA of the CDR3: TGTGCCAGCAGTCGCGGGTACCTCAGCTCCAATGAGCAGTTCTTC. This translates into CASSRGYLSSNEQFF.

V usage is TRBV11-1 and J usage is TRBJ1-1; tentatively, D is TRBD1 (6 bases). The CDR3 sequence is 14 residues long. Per germline, CDR1 SGHAT and CDR2 FQDESV (reference sequence). V was clipped by 7 bases and J by 4 bases, with 16 bases between them. The CDR3 is CASTRDILSTEAFF. In DNA form, the CDR3 reads TGTGCCAGCACCCGGGACATTTTGAGCACTGAAGCTTTCTTT.